One and the same sample provided the 3 T cell receptor beta chains below, sequenced in a study of cytomegalovirus exposure and HLA in healthy donors. Assay: immunoSEQ multiplex PCR; the TCRdb copy retains only in-frame clones and omits some. The sample consists of 250,000 to 400,000 clones, roughly 90% of them appearing once. Sequencing was done on a sample of PBMCs. The receptors here all came from a man aged 30-40 years in good health and CMV-seronegative.

As for this clone: The same CDR3 is also encoded by other DNA sequences in this sample. This chain links TRBV19 with TRBJ1-2, with D maybe TRBD1 (5 bases). Germline CDR1 is LNHDA and CDR2 is SQIVND (reference sequence). V lost 3 bases to trimming and J lost 2 bases, with 7 bases between them. The CDR3 loop spans 13 amino acids. Here the CDR3 reads CASSIRANYGYTF. CDR3 in DNA: TGTGCCAGTAGTATCAGGGCGAACTATGGCTACACCTTC.

V is TRBV6-5 and J is TRBJ2-1; 8 bases agree with TRBD1. Trimming cost V 11 bases and J 7 bases; bases outside gene matches: 10. In germline, CDR1 is MNHEY, CDR2 SVGAGI. CDR3 length: 13 amino acids. CDR3 sequence reads: CASGTGVGNEQFF. The CDR3 region has the DNA TGTGCCTCCGGGACAGGTGTGGGGAATGAGCAGTTCTTC.

This chain links TRBV4-1 with TRBJ2-1, with 9 positions matching TRBD1. CDR1 and CDR2 from the germline V gene are MGHRA and YSYEKL. The CDR3 is made up of 17 amino acids. The ends lost 4 bases at V and 0 bases at J; junction bases unmatched: 7. The CDR3 sequence: CASSRRAQGASYNEQFF. CDR3 coding DNA: TGCGCCAGCAGCCGGAGGGCACAGGGGGCCTCCTACAATGAGCAGTTCTTC.